This TCR beta chain was sequenced during a study of blood T cell repertoires in COVID-19. In the original processing: How many nucleated cells were present was estimated from reference gene primer amplification. Repertoires were generated with immunoSEQ multiplex PCR, while TCRdb's copy carries only in-frame clones and drops some. The DNA was the basis for D and trimming; V, J and clone size are from that table. The sample shows over 75,000 clones, 70% to 90% of them seen only once. The CDR3 contains 15 residues. The germline CDR1 and CDR2 sequences are SGHVS and FQNEAQ. The ends lost 1 base at V and 3 bases at J; junction bases unmatched: 4.

This chain links TRBV7-8 with TRBJ1-2; TRBD1 aligns across 8 bases. Specimen: peripheral blood. This clonotype originated in a human donor with COVID-19, enrolled during active disease. The donor label of this sample is uncertain. The CDR3 DNA is TGTGCCAGCAGCTTAGTAGGGACAGGCGACTATGGCTACACCTTC. Its protein product is CASSLVGTGDYGYTF.